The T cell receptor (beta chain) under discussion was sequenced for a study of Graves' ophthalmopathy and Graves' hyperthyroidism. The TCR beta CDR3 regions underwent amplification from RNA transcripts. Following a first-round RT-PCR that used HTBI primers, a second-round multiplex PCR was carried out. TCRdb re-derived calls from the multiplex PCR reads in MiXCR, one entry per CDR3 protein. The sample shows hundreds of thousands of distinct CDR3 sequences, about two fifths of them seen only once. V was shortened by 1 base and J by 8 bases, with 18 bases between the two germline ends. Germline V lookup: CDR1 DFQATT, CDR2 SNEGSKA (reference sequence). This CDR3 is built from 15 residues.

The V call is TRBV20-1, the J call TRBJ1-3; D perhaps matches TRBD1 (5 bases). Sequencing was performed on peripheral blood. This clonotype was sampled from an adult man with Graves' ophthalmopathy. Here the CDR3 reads CSARGVRGVGDTIYF. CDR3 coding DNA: TGCAGTGCTAGAGGTGTGAGGGGCGTCGGGGACACCATATATTTT.